These 24 T cell receptor beta chains originate from one sample sequenced in a study of PD-L1 blockade in urothelial cancer. Only in-frame clones appear in the TCRdb table, and some are missing; sequencing was by immunoSEQ multiplex PCR. The data hold 95,000 to 150,000 clones, with 86% observed a single time. Time point noted: peripheral blood 6 weeks after treatment start. The specimen comprised PBMCs, sampled around atezolizumab (anti-PD-L1) treatment. All receptors come from a man aged 50 or older with urothelial cancer.

With regard to this clone: Its ends do not fully match the called genes, so a read error is possible. This rearrangement joins TRBV2 to TRBJ2-1; D is undetermined. CDR3 length: 12 amino acids. Per the germline V gene, CDR1 is SNHLY and CDR2 is FYNNEI. The CDR3 loop reads CASSSRSNQQFF. CDR3 nucleotide sequence: TGTGCCAGCAGCTCCCGTAGCAATCAGCAGTTCTTC.

The V and J genes are TRBV7-3 and TRBJ2-1; 9 positions match TRBD2. The V gene end was trimmed by 5 bases and the J gene end by 8 bases; junction bases not matched to a gene: 16. This CDR3 spans 17 amino acids. Germline CDR1 and CDR2: SGHTA and FQGTGA. As DNA, the CDR3 is TGTGCCAGCAGCCCCACGGTGGGGGTAGCGGGAGTATATGAGCAGTTCTTC. Protein product: CASSPTVGVAGVYEQFF.

The J gene is TRBJ2-3, the V gene TRBV14; D is undetermined. V lost 4 bases, J lost 2 bases, and 10 bases lay in between. CDR1 SGHDN and CDR2 FVKESK come from the germline V gene. This CDR3 spans 14 amino acids. The CDR3 region has the DNA TGTGCCAGCAGCCCCACCGGGTACACAGATACGCAGTATTTT. This encodes CASSPTGYTDTQYF.

The rearrangement joins TRBV5-1 to TRBJ2-1; TRBD2 matches at 7 bases. Germline V gives CDR1 SGHRS, CDR2 YFSETQ. V shed 4 bases, J shed 4 bases, and the junction held 17 bases outside the gene matches. The CDR3 loop spans 18 amino acids. The CDR3 DNA reads as TGCGCCAGCAGCCACACCCAACAACGCGGGAGCCTTTACAATGAGCAGTTCTTC. Protein sequence: CASSHTQQRGSLYNEQFF. Combining the CDR3 with reference TRBV5-1 and TRBJ2-1 gives the whole variable domain KAGVTQTPRYLIKTRGQQVTLSCSPISGHRSVSWYQQTPGQGLQFLFEYFSETQRNKGNFPGRFSGRQFSNSRSEMNVSTLELGDSALYLCASSHTQQRGSLYNEQFFGPGTRLTVL.

The chain carries TRBV11-2 and TRBJ1-2; 9 positions match TRBD1. The length of the CDR3 is 14 residues. CDR1 and CDR2 (germline): SGHAT, FQNNGV. V shed 3 bases and J 8 bases; nucleotides not matched to a gene: 7. The CDR3 region is CASSFDGTGSGYTF. As DNA, the CDR3 is TGTGCCAGCAGCTTCGACGGGACAGGGAGCGGCTACACCTTC.

The rearrangement joins TRBV28 to TRBJ2-7, with a weak D call TRBD2 (5 bases). In germline, CDR1 is MDHEN, CDR2 SYDVKM. CDR3 length: 13 residues. V lost 5 bases and J lost 2, with 10 bases in between. CDR3 bases: TGTGCCAGCAGTATTAGCGTTACCTACGAGCAGTACTTC. It encodes CASSISVTYEQYF.

This clone was detected only a few times. The J gene is TRBJ1-6, the V gene TRBV28; no definite D call. The CDR3 is made up of 14 amino acids. V lost 4 bases and J 7 bases, leaving 11 bases between the germline ends. In germline, CDR1 is MDHEN, CDR2 SYDVKM. The CDR3 DNA sequence: TGTGCCAGCAGTTATCGACACTTAAATTCACCCCTCCACTTT. Translating gives CASSYRHLNSPLHF.

The chain links TRBV30 to TRBJ1-1; a weak D match, TRBD1 (5 bases). The V gene lost 1 base and the J gene lost 4 bases, with 10 bases spanning the gap. Germline V gene data show CDR1 as GTSNPN and CDR2 as SVGIG (reference sequence). This CDR3 is 13 amino acids long. CDR3 in amino acids: CAWSDRGRTEAFF. In nucleotides, the CDR3 is TGTGCCTGGAGTGATAGGGGCCGCACTGAAGCTTTCTTT.

This chain uses TRBV7-2 with TRBJ2-3, with D unresolved. This CDR3 has 15 residues. Germline-derived CDR1 and CDR2 are SGHTA and FQGNSA. Trimming removed 5 bases at V and 0 bases at J, with 12 bases between. The CDR3 DNA is TGTGCCAGCAGCCCGAGCGTGACTAGCACAGATACGCAGTATTTT. Translated, it gives CASSPSVTSTDTQYF.

This chain joins TRBV9 and TRBJ1-2; a weak D match, TRBD1 (5 bases). Germline CDR1 reads SGDLS; CDR2 reads YYNGEE. Trimming stripped 1 base from V and 7 bases from J, with 8 bases between. This CDR3 contains 12 residues. Written as DNA, the CDR3 is TGTGCCAGCAGCGTACAGGGATCTGGCTACACCTTC. Translation: CASSVQGSGYTF.

J is TRBJ1-1 and V is TRBV10-2, with D possibly matching TRBD1 (6 bases). The germline gives CDR1 WSHSY, CDR2 SAAADI. The CDR3 spans 14 residues. The V gene lost 3 bases and the J gene lost 8 bases, with 16 bases spanning the gap. The CDR3 DNA reads TGCGCCAGCAGTGATTCAGGGGCCGGGGGGGAAGCTTTCTTT. Translated, it gives CASSDSGAGGEAFF.

This chain links TRBV7-3 with TRBJ2-2; 14 bases are a match to TRBD2. This CDR3 is 19 amino acids long. The V segment lost 0 bases and the J segment 6 bases; nucleotides outside the gene matches: 9. Germline assignment: CDR1 SGHTA and CDR2 FQGTGA. The CDR3 DNA reads as TGTGCCAGCAGCTTAACGCCCGGACTAGCGGGAGGAGGAGCCGGGGAGCTGTTTTTT. It is translated as CASSLTPGLAGGGAGELFF.

This chain links TRBV27 with TRBJ2-7; a possible D gene is TRBD2 (6 bases). The V and J ends lost 2 bases and 4 bases respectively, with 18 bases between them. Germline V lookup: CDR1 MNHEY, CDR2 SMNVEV (reference sequence). The length of the CDR3 is 16 residues. The CDR3 protein is CASSLDLRGYPYEQYF. The CDR3 DNA reads as TGTGCCAGCAGTTTAGATTTACGGGGGTACCCTTACGAGCAGTACTTC.

The genes are TRBV5-4 and TRBJ1-2; 8 positions agree with TRBD1. This CDR3 is 13 amino acids long. With V trimmed by 3 bases and J by 8 bases, 6 bases remained unmatched. Germline CDR1 reads SGHNT; CDR2 reads YYREEE (reference sequence). The CDR3 is CASSYQGAHGYTF. The DNA of the CDR3 is TGTGCCAGCAGCTACCAGGGGGCACACGGCTACACCTTC.

This sequence joins TRBV6-4 and TRBJ2-1; 7 bases map to TRBD2. Germline V gene data show CDR1 as MRHNA and CDR2 as SNTAGT. V shed 3 bases and J 8 bases; nucleotides not matched to a gene: 7. The CDR3 spans 14 residues. This chain's CDR3 is CASSESRTSHEQFF. The CDR3 DNA reads TGTGCCAGCAGTGAGAGCCGGACTAGTCATGAGCAGTTCTTC.

This chain joins TRBV28 and TRBJ1-5; 11 bases are shared with TRBD1. Germline-derived CDR1 and CDR2 are MDHEN and SYDVKM. The CDR3 contains 16 residues. J was trimmed by 0 bases and V by 6 bases; bases with no gene match: 4. The CDR3 DNA reads TGTGCCAGCAGCGGACAGGGGGCAGTTAGCAATCAGCCCCAGCATTTT. The encoded protein is CASSGQGAVSNQPQHF.

The rearrangement joins TRBV30 to TRBJ2-3; D remains unclear. V shed 5 bases and J shed 4 bases, with 10 bases lying between them. Germline CDR1 is GTSNPN and CDR2 is SVGIG (reference sequence). The CDR3 is 12 residues long. CDR3 nucleotides: TGTGCCTGGGCCTATGGTGCAGATACGCAGTATTTT. It specifies CAWAYGADTQYF.

The chain couples TRBV5-5 to TRBJ2-6; 8 positions match TRBD2. CDR3 length: 19 residues. Losses at the gene ends were 4 bases for V and 0 bases for J; bases not matched to a gene: 12. Germline assignment: CDR1 SGHKS and CDR2 YYEKEE (reference sequence). Here the CDR3 reads CASSPVAGPSRSGANVLTF. CDR3 DNA sequence: TGTGCCAGCAGCCCAGTAGCGGGACCTTCCCGCTCTGGGGCCAACGTCCTGACTTTC.

The chain couples TRBV2 to TRBJ1-1; TRBD1 is a possible D gene (5 bases). V gave up 4 bases and J gave up 11 bases, with 14 bases separating them. This CDR3 is built from 12 residues. Germline CDR1 reads SNHLY; CDR2 reads FYNNEI. The CDR3 spells CASSGQQWHAFF. CDR3 coding DNA: TGTGCCAGCAGTGGACAGCAGTGGCACGCTTTCTTT.

The rearrangement joins TRBV7-3 to TRBJ1-6, with 7 bases fitting TRBD1. V shed 5 bases, J shed 5 bases, and the junction held 6 bases outside the gene matches. CDR3 length: 15 residues. Germline V gene sequence: CDR1 SGHTA, CDR2 FQGTGA. The CDR3 protein is CASSARGTDNSPLHF. CDR3 nucleotides: TGTGCCAGCAGCGCAAGGGGGACAGATAATTCACCCCTCCACTTT. The entire variable domain, with the rest obtained from reference TRBV7-3 and TRBJ1-6, is as follows: GAGVSQTPSNKVTEKGKYVELRCDPISGHTALYWYRQSLGQGPEFLIYFQGTGAADDSGLPNDRFFAVRPEGSVSTLKIQRTERGDSAVYLCASSARGTDNSPLHFGNGTRLTVT.

This clone is a singleton in its sample. This chain uses TRBV2 with TRBJ2-3, with D perhaps TRBD1 (5 bases). The CDR3 has 15 amino acids. Germline V gene sequence: CDR1 SNHLY, CDR2 FYNNEI. V shed 7 bases and J shed 6 bases, with 20 bases lying between them. Written as DNA, the CDR3 is TGTGCCAGCAAAGAATCCCGTCGGTCAGGGGATACGCAGTATTTT. Its protein is CASKESRRSGDTQYF.

This rearrangement joins TRBV21-1 to TRBJ1-2; the D call TRBD1 from the table was never checked on the DNA. TRBV21-1 is classified as a pseudogene. This CDR3 spans 13 amino acids. This chain's CDR3 is CASSRENRAPNTF. CDR3 nucleotides: TGTGCCAGCAGCAGAGAAAACAGGGCCCCCAATACCTTC.

This clone was detected only once. J is TRBJ2-1 and V is TRBV5-4, with TRBD2 matching 13 bases. Trimming cost V 2 bases and J 5 bases; bases outside gene matches: 7. The CDR3 totals 17 residues. Germline V lookup: CDR1 SGHNT, CDR2 YYREEE (reference sequence). As DNA, the CDR3 is TGTGCCAGCAGCTTTGGGATGGGACTAGCGGGAAACAATGAGCAGTTCTTC. It encodes CASSFGMGLAGNNEQFF.

The V gene is TRBV18, the J gene TRBJ1-5; 10 bases line up with TRBD1. V lost 3 bases to trimming and J lost 2 bases; unmatched junction nucleotides: 4. Germline V gene data show CDR1 as KGHSH and CDR2 as LQKENI. The CDR3 runs 16 residues. The CDR3 region is CASSPSGTGGNQPQHF. CDR3 sequence (DNA): TGTGCCAGCTCACCTTCCGGGACAGGGGGCAATCAGCCCCAGCATTTT.